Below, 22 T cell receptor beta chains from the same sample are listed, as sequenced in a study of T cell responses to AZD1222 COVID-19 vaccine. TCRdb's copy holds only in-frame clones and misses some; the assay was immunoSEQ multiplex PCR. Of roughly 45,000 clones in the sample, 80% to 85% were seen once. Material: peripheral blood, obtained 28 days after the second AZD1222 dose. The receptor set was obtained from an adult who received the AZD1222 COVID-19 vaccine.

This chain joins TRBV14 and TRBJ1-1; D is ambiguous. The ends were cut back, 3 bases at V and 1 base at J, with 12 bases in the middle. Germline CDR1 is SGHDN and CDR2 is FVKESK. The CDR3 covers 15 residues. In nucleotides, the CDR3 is TGTGCCAGCAGCCAGGGTTTAAGGAGGAACACTGAAGCTTTCTTT. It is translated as CASSQGLRRNTEAFF.

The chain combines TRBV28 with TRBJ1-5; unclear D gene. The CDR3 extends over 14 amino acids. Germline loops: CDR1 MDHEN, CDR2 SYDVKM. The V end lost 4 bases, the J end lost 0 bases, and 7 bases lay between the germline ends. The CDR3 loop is CASSSGHSNQPQHF. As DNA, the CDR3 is TGTGCCAGCAGTTCCGGTCATAGCAATCAGCCCCAGCATTTT.

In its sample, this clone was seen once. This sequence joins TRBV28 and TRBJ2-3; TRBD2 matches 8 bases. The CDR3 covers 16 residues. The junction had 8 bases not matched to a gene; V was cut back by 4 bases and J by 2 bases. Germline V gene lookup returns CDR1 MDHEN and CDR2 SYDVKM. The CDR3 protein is CASSSPAGEVTDTQYF. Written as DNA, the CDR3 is TGTGCCAGCAGTTCGCCAGCGGGGGAGGTCACAGATACGCAGTATTTT.

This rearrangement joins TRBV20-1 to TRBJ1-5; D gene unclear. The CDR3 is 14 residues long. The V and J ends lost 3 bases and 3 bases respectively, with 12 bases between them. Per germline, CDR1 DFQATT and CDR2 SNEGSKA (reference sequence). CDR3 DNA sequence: TGCAGTGCTAGTTCCAGGAAGGACAATCAGCCCCAGCATTTT. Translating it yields CSASSRKDNQPQHF.

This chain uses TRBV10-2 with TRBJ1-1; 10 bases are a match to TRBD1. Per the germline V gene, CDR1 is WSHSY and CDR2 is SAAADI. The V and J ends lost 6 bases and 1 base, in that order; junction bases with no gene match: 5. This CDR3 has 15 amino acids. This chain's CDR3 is CASRPGQGWNTEAFF. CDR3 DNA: TGCGCCAGCAGGCCGGGACAGGGGTGGAACACTGAAGCTTTCTTT.

CDR3 protein: CASSIDLGRGRSYEQYF. The CDR3 nucleotides are TGTGCCAGTAGTATAGATTTGGGGCGGGGGCGCTCCTACGAGCAGTACTTC. The V gene is TRBV19, the J gene TRBJ2-7, with TRBD2 as a possible D gene (7 bases). Germline V lookup: CDR1 LNHDA, CDR2 SQIVND (reference sequence). V was shortened by 0 bases and J by 0 bases, with 15 bases between the two germline ends. The CDR3 is 17 amino acids. Filled out from reference TRBV19 and TRBJ2-7, the complete variable domain reads DGGITQSPKYLFRKEGQNVTLSCEQNLNHDAMYWYRQDPGQGLRLIYYSQIVNDFQKGDIAEGYSVSREKKESFPLTVTSAQKNPTAFYLCASSIDLGRGRSYEQYFGPGTRLTVT.

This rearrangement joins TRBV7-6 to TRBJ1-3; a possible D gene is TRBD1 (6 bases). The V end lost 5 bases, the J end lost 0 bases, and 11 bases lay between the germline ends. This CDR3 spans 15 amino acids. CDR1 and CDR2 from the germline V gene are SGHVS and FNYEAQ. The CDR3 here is CASSPDRTSGNTIYF. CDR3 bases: TGTGCCAGCAGCCCCGACAGGACCTCTGGAAACACCATATATTTT.

CDR3 sequence: CASSFPGTSSDTQYF. In nucleotides, the CDR3 is TGCGCCAGCAGCTTCCCCGGGACTAGCAGCGATACGCAGTATTTT. The V gene is TRBV5-1, the J gene TRBJ2-3; 9 bases map to TRBD2. This CDR3 comprises 15 residues. Germline V gene data show CDR1 as SGHRS and CDR2 as YFSETQ. Trimming took 2 bases from V and 6 from J; bases not matched to a gene: 7.

The CDR3 region has the DNA TGCGCCAGCAGCCGGGGAGGCTCCTACAATGAGCAGTTCTTC. It specifies CASSRGGSYNEQFF. The V and J genes are TRBV5-1 and TRBJ2-1, with a weak D call TRBD2 (6 bases). This CDR3 is built from 14 residues. The germline CDR1 and CDR2 sequences are SGHRS and YFSETQ. The V end lost 4 bases, the J end lost 0 bases, and 8 bases lay between the germline ends.

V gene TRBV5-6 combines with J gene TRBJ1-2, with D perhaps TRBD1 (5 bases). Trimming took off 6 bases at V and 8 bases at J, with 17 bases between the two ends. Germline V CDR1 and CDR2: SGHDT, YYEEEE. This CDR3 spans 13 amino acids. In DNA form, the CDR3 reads TGTGCCAGCACCCCTGGGGGTACGCTGGGCTACACCTTC. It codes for CASTPGGTLGYTF.

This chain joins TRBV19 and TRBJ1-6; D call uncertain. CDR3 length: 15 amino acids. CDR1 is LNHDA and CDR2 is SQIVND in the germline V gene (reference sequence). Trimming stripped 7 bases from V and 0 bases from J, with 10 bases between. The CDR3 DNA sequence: TGTGCCAGTACAGTGGAGAGCTCCTATAATTCACCCCTCCACTTT. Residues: CASTVESSYNSPLHF.

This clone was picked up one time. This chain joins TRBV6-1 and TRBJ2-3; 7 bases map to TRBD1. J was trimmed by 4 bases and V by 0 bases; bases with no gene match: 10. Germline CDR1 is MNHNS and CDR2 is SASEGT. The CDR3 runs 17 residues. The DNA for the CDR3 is TGTGCCAGCAGTGAAGCGAGAAGGAGACAGGGACCAGATACGCAGTATTTT. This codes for CASSEARRRQGPDTQYF.

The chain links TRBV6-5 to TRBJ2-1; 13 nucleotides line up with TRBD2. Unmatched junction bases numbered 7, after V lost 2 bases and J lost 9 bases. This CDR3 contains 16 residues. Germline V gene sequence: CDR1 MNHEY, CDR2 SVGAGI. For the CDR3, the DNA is TGTGCCAGCAGTTACAAAACTAGCGGGGGGGCCGTTGAGCAGTTCTTC. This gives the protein CASSYKTSGGAVEQFF.

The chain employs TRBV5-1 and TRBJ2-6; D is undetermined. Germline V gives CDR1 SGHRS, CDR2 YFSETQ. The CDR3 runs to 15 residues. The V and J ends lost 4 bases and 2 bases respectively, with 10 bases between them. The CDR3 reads CASSRMAAGANVLTF. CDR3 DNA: TGCGCCAGCAGCCGGATGGCAGCTGGGGCCAACGTCCTGACTTTC.

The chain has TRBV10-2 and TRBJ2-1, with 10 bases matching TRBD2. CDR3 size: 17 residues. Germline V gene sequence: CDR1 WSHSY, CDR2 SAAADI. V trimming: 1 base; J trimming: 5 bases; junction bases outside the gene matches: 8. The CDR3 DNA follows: TGCGCCAGCAGTGAGTGGACTAGCGGATATTATGACAATGAGCAGTTCTTC. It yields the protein CASSEWTSGYYDNEQFF.

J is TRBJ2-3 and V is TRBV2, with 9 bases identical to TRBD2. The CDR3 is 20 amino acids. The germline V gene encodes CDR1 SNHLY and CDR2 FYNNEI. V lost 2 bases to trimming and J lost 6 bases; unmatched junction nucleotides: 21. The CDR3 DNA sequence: TGTGCCAGCAGTGAACCTAACCCGCCGGTAACTAGCGGGCCAGGGGATACGCAGTATTTT. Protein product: CASSEPNPPVTSGPGDTQYF.

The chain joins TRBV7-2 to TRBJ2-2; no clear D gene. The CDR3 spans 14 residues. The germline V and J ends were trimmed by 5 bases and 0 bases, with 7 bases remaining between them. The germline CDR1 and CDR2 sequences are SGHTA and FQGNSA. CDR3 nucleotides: TGTGCCAGCAGCAGGGCCTCGAACACCGGGGAGCTGTTTTTT. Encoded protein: CASSRASNTGELFF. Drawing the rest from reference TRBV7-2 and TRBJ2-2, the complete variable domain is GAGVSQSPSNKVTEKGKDVELRCDPISGHTALYWYRQSLGQGLEFLIYFQGNSAPDKSGLPSDRFSAERTGGSVSTLTIQRTQQEDSAVYLCASSRASNTGELFFGEGSRLTVL.

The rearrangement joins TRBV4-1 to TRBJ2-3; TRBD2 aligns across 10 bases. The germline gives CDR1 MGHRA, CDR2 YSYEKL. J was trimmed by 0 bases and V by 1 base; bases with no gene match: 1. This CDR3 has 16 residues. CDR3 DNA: TGCGCCAGCAGCCAAGGACTAGCGGGCAGCACAGATACGCAGTATTTT. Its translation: CASSQGLAGSTDTQYF.

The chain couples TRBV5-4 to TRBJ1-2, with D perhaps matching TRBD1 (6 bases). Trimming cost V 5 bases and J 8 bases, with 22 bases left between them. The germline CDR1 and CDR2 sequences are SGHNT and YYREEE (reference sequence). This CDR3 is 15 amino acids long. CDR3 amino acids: CASRHSNTGIGGYTF. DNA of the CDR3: TGTGCCAGCAGGCACAGTAATACAGGGATCGGGGGCTACACCTTC.

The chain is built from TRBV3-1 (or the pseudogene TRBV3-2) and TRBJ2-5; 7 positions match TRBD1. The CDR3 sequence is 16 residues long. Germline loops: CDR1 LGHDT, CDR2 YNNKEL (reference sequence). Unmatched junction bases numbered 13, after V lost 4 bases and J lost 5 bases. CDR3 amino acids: CASSPTTGWGSETQYF. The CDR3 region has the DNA TGTGCCAGCAGCCCGACGACAGGGTGGGGTAGCGAGACCCAGTACTTC.

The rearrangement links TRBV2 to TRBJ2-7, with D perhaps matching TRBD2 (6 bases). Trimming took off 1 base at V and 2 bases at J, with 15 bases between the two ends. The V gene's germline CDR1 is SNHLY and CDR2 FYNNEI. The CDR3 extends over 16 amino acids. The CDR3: CASSEVRGLGAYEQYF. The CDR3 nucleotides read TGTGCCAGCAGTGAAGTCCGGGGGTTGGGAGCCTACGAGCAGTACTTC.

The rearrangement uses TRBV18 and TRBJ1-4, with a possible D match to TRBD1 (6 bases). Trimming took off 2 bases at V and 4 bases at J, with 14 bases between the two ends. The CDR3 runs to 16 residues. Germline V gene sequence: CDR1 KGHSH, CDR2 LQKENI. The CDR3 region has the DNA TGTGCCAGCTCACCATCTATGACAGGCCTTAATGAAAAACTGTTTTTT. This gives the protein CASSPSMTGLNEKLFF. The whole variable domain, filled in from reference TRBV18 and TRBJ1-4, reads NAGVMQNPRHLVRRRGQEARLRCSPMKGHSHVYWYRQLPEEGLKFMVYLQKENIIDESGMPKERFSAEFPKEGPSILRIQQVVRGDSAAYFCASSPSMTGLNEKLFFGSGTQLSVL.